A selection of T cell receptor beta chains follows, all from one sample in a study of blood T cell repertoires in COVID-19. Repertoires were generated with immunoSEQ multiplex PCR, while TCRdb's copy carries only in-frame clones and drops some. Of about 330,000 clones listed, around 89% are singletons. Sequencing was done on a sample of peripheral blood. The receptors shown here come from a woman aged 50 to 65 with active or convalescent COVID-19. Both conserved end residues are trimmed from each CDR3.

CDR3aa: ASSLGTGTGSYEQY
v_gene: TRBV18
len: 14

CDR3aa: ASSPGFDTDTQY
v_gene: TRBV21-1
len: 12

CDR3aa: ASSFTGVLGLNSPLH
v_gene: TRBV5-8
len: 15

CDR3aa: ASSPSGRVYEQF
v_gene: TRBV7-2
len: 12

CDR3aa: ASSPSTDTQY
v_gene: TRBV7-3
len: 10

CDR3aa: ASSLLGLAGIEQF
v_gene: TRBV4-1
len: 13

CDR3aa: ASSLGTEETQY
v_gene: TRBV7-2
len: 11

CDR3aa: ASGLAQGSSQPQH
v_gene: TRBV12-5
len: 13

CDR3aa: ASSLAGPTEAF
v_gene: TRBV28
len: 11

CDR3aa: SVEVRGEQY
v_gene: TRBV29-1
len: 9

CDR3aa: ATSRAGSGRSSTDTQY
v_gene: TRBV15
len: 16

CDR3aa: ASSIEYFGEAF
v_gene: TRBV19
len: 11

CDR3aa: ASSYFQGASDTQY
v_gene: TRBV6-5
len: 13

CDR3aa: ASSVSGVADTQY
v_gene: TRBV9
len: 12

CDR3aa: AIRQTAGQPQH
v_gene: TRBV10-3
len: 11

CDR3aa: SVGPGSSYEQY
v_gene: TRBV29-1
len: 11

CDR3aa: SASNARGILYEQY
v_gene: TRBV20-1
len: 13

CDR3aa: ASSVAGGSNEQF
v_gene: TRBV25-1
len: 12

CDR3aa: ASSQGGGLRYGYT
v_gene: TRBV4-3
len: 13

CDR3aa: ASSLGSPGQDMYEQY
v_gene: TRBV5-4
len: 15

CDR3aa: ASSPQPTEAF
v_gene: TRBV18
len: 10

CDR3aa: ASSLTGSNQPQH
v_gene: TRBV27
len: 12

CDR3aa: ASSLFVSGYSYEQY
v_gene: TRBV7-8
len: 14

CDR3aa: ASSLQTGATYEQY
v_gene: TRBV13
len: 13

CDR3aa: ASSSVGGYHNEQF
v_gene: TRBV7-9
len: 13

CDR3aa: ASTAASGISYEQY
v_gene: TRBV28
len: 13

CDR3aa: AWSVQTGGNTIY
v_gene: TRBV30
len: 12

CDR3aa: ASSRGSYEQY
v_gene: TRBV6-2/TRBV6-3
len: 10

CDR3aa: ASSLRVGGYTEAF
v_gene: TRBV27
len: 13

CDR3aa: ASSLGQFYGYT
v_gene: TRBV3-1/TRBV3-2
len: 11

CDR3aa: AIRGQGYGYT
v_gene: TRBV10-3
len: 10

CDR3aa: ASSLGGTASYEQY
v_gene: TRBV5-4
len: 13

CDR3aa: ASGPGTGYSPLH
v_gene: TRBV12-5
len: 12

CDR3aa: ASSLDAGYSYEQY
v_gene: TRBV5-4
len: 13

CDR3aa: ASSGKNEQF
v_gene: TRBV9
len: 9

CDR3aa: ASSIQVLYGYT
v_gene: TRBV19
len: 11

CDR3aa: SAEGTSATDTQY
v_gene: TRBV29-1
len: 12

CDR3aa: ASSGAGTGGNYGYT
v_gene: TRBV7-2
len: 14

CDR3aa: ASSLEAGGYEQY
v_gene: TRBV11-2
len: 12

CDR3aa: ASSEARNQPQH
v_gene: TRBV6-1
len: 11

CDR3aa: ASSPLRQGGNTIY
v_gene: TRBV7-9
len: 13

CDR3aa: ASSYQQGGSYNEQF
v_gene: TRBV6-6
len: 14

CDR3aa: ASRKGGYSPLH
v_gene: TRBV6-5
len: 11

CDR3aa: ASSPLGTGVVRQETQY
v_gene: TRBV7-6
len: 16

CDR3aa: ASSRNDPGFQPQH
v_gene: TRBV18
len: 13

CDR3aa: AWSRGSNGYT
v_gene: TRBV30
len: 10

CDR3aa: ASSMTSLNNEQF
v_gene: TRBV6-7
len: 12

CDR3aa: ASIRGMNTEAF
v_gene: TRBV7-8
len: 11